One and the same sample provided the 28 T cell receptor beta chains below, sequenced in a study of follicular helper T cells after annual influenza vaccination. Time point in this sample: 2013-2014 season, 7 days after vaccination. The repertoire was sequenced with immunoSEQ multiplex PCR; TCRdb's copy has only in-frame clones and lacks some. Of about 5,200 clones listed, about 92% are singletons. The sample consisted of CXCR5+ CD38- circulating T follicular helper cells from blood, taken 7 days after influenza vaccination. Subset denoted: circulating Tfh, non-naive CD4+CXCR5+PD-1+ (ICOS+CD38+ or ICOS-CD38-). These receptor sequences come from an adult who received the influenza vaccine.

This chain connects TRBV7-2 to TRBJ2-1, with no clear D. Germline V gene sequence: CDR1 SGHTA, CDR2 FQGNSA. V gave up 4 bases and J gave up 0 bases, with 13 bases separating them. This CDR3 region has 16 residues. Here the CDR3 reads CASSSRSPSSYNEQFF. In DNA form, the CDR3 reads TGTGCCAGCAGCTCCCGTTCCCCCAGCTCCTACAATGAGCAGTTCTTC.

This rearrangement joins TRBV6-5 to TRBJ1-6; the match to TRBD1 covers 9 bases. The trim removed 4 bases at V and 11 bases at J, leaving 9 bases unmatched. This CDR3 is 15 amino acids long. Per the germline V gene, CDR1 is MNHEY and CDR2 is SVGAGI. The CDR3 bases are TGTGCCAGCAGTTTCACACAGGGGGCTAGGGCACCCCTCCACTTT. Amino acids: CASSFTQGARAPLHF.

This chain links TRBV19 with TRBJ2-1; a weak D match, TRBD2 (6 bases). This CDR3 has 12 amino acids. V was shortened by 5 bases and J by 15 bases, with 17 bases between the two germline ends. The germline V gene has CDR1 LNHDA and CDR2 SQIVND (reference sequence). The CDR3 coding sequence is TGTGCCAGTAGTGGGGACGCAGGGAGGTCGTTCTTC. This codes for CASSGDAGRSFF.

J is TRBJ1-2 and V is TRBV7-9; possible D gene TRBD1, 5 bases. V lost 2 bases, J lost 4 bases, and 14 bases lay in between. This CDR3 comprises 15 residues. The V gene's germline CDR1 is SEHNR and CDR2 FQNEAQ (reference sequence). CDR3 sequence reads: CASSLIQGRSYGYTF. Here the CDR3 DNA reads TGTGCCAGCAGCTTAATTCAGGGCCGTAGCTATGGCTACACCTTC.

The chain couples TRBV7-2 to TRBJ2-2; possibly TRBD2 for D (7 bases). Germline CDR1 SGHTA, CDR2 FQGNSA. This CDR3 comprises 14 residues. Trimming pared 7 bases from V and 4 bases from J, leaving 13 bases between. The CDR3 reads CASTERGGTGELFF. The CDR3 DNA is TGTGCCAGCACCGAAAGGGGGGGCACCGGGGAGCTGTTTTTT.

J is TRBJ2-3 and V is TRBV6-4; the match to TRBD2 covers 9 bases. From germline, CDR1 is MRHNA and CDR2 SNTAGT. The CDR3 is made up of 17 amino acids. With V trimmed by 3 bases and J by 1 base, 8 bases remained unmatched. CDR3 sequence: CASSELAGALGTDTQYF. The CDR3 bases are TGTGCCAGCAGTGAATTAGCGGGAGCCCTTGGCACAGATACGCAGTATTTT.

The sample holds a few counts of this clone. The DNA of the CDR3 is TGTGCCAGCAGCTTAGACACGAACACTGAAGCTTTCTTT. Residues: CASSLDTNTEAFF. The rearrangement uses TRBV6-4 and TRBJ1-1; D gene ambiguous. The CDR3 sequence is 13 residues long. Trimming left V 6 bases short and J 1 base short, with 9 bases between. Germline V CDR1 and CDR2: MRHNA, SNTAGT.

The rearrangement links TRBV5-6 to TRBJ2-5; TRBD1 is a possible D gene (5 bases). Trimming pared 2 bases from V and 2 bases from J, leaving 13 bases between. The length of the CDR3 is 15 residues. The germline V gene has CDR1 SGHDT and CDR2 YYEEEE. CDR3 protein: CASSLRQPGQETQYF. The CDR3 DNA follows: TGTGCCAGCAGCTTAAGACAGCCTGGTCAAGAGACCCAGTACTTC.

The J gene is TRBJ2-5, the V gene TRBV10-3; 7 bases are shared with TRBD2. Germline lookup yields CDR1 ENHRY and CDR2 SYGVKD. Trimming cost V 4 bases and J 1 base; bases outside gene matches: 6. CDR3 length equals 15 residues. In DNA form, the CDR3 reads TGTGCCATCAGTGTCTCGGGGGGACTCCAAGAGACCCAGTACTTC. Its protein product is CAISVSGGLQETQYF.

This chain links TRBV28 with TRBJ2-1; tentative D call: TRBD1 (5 bases). V gave up 10 bases and J gave up 6 bases, with 25 bases separating them. CDR1 MDHEN and CDR2 SYDVKM come from the germline V gene. This CDR3 region has 16 residues. CDR3 sequence reads: CATEPLAVPRGNEQFF. CDR3 bases: TGTGCCACGGAACCATTGGCAGTTCCTAGGGGCAATGAGCAGTTCTTC.

This clone has only one observation. The CDR3 DNA reads TGCGCCAGCAGCCAAGTTCGGCTAGCCCACACCGGGGAGCTGTTTTTT. Its translation is CASSQVRLAHTGELFF. V gene TRBV4-1 combines with J gene TRBJ2-2; the D gene is possibly TRBD2 (5 bases). The CDR3 is made up of 16 amino acids. Germline lookup yields CDR1 MGHRA and CDR2 YSYEKL. Trimming took 1 base from V and 3 from J, leaving 12 bases between them.

This clone turned up a few times. This chain uses TRBV21-1 with TRBJ1-2; the table's D call of TRBD1 was not tested on the DNA. TRBV21-1 constitutes a pseudogene. The CDR3 consists of 16 residues. The CDR3 DNA reads as TGTGCCAGCAGCAAATACCACAGCCCTCCAGACTATGGCTACACCTTC. As protein: CASSKYHSPPDYGYTF.

V usage is TRBV5-4 and J usage is TRBJ1-6; 8 positions agree with TRBD1. The V gene end was trimmed by 2 bases and the J gene end by 7 bases; junction bases not matched to a gene: 5. This CDR3 spans 15 amino acids. The V gene's germline CDR1 is SGHNT and CDR2 YYREEE (reference sequence). CDR3 sequence reads: CASSFRDRRNSPLHF. In DNA, the CDR3 is TGTGCCAGCAGCTTCCGGGACAGGCGGAATTCACCCCTCCACTTT. Combining the CDR3 with reference TRBV5-4 and TRBJ1-6 gives the whole variable domain ETGVTQSPTHLIKTRGQQVTLRCSSQSGHNTVSWYQQALGQGPQFIFQYYREEENGRGNFPPRFSGLQFPNYSSELNVNALELDDSALYLCASSFRDRRNSPLHFGNGTRLTVT.

This chain uses TRBV10-3 with TRBJ1-1; D is unclear. The CDR3 covers 13 residues. CDR1 and CDR2 (germline): ENHRY, SYGVKD. V was shortened by 4 bases and J by 1 base, with 7 bases between the two germline ends. The DNA for the CDR3 is TGTGCCATCAGTGTTGACAAGAACACTGAAGCTTTCTTT. Translated: CAISVDKNTEAFF.

The chain uses TRBV13 and TRBJ1-4, with no clear D. The V end lost 2 bases, the J end lost 3 bases, and 10 bases lay between the germline ends. In germline, CDR1 is PRHDT, CDR2 FYEKMQ (reference sequence). The CDR3 is 15 amino acids. CDR3 region: CASSLWGAANEKLFF. CDR3 in DNA: TGTGCCAGCAGCTTATGGGGAGCGGCTAATGAAAAACTGTTTTTT.

The V and J genes are TRBV11-2 and TRBJ2-7; 8 nucleotides agree with TRBD2. This CDR3 is built from 13 residues. Trimming cost V 5 bases and J 9 bases; bases outside gene matches: 9. Germline values: CDR1 SGHAT, CDR2 FQNNGV. The CDR3 loop reads CASSPPGGLVQYF. The CDR3 DNA reads as TGTGCCAGCAGCCCGCCGGGGGGGCTGGTGCAGTACTTC.

V gene TRBV9 combines with J gene TRBJ2-6; 8 bases map to TRBD1. The V segment lost 0 bases and the J segment 2 bases; nucleotides outside the gene matches: 7. This CDR3 region has 18 residues. Germline-derived CDR1 and CDR2 are SGDLS and YYNGEE. In DNA, the CDR3 is TGTGCCAGCAGCGTAGGGACAGGGAAGGCTGCTGGGGCCAACGTCCTGACTTTC. Amino acids: CASSVGTGKAAGANVLTF.

This sequence joins TRBV6-1 and TRBJ1-1; 10 positions match TRBD1. The germline V gene encodes CDR1 MNHNS and CDR2 SASEGT. The CDR3 loop spans 15 amino acids. V was clipped by 7 bases and J by 5 bases; unmatched bases: 10. The CDR3 sequence: CASKTGGTGVTEAFF. Here the CDR3 DNA reads TGTGCCAGCAAGACAGGGGGGACAGGGGTTACTGAAGCTTTCTTT.

This sequence joins TRBV4-2 and TRBJ2-2; no clear D gene. CDR1 LGHNA and CDR2 YNFKEQ come from the germline V gene. The V gene lost 5 bases and the J gene lost 2 bases, with 9 bases spanning the gap. This CDR3 is built from 14 residues. The CDR3 protein is CASSLQVNTGELFF. The CDR3 DNA follows: TGTGCCAGCAGCTTACAAGTCAACACCGGGGAGCTGTTTTTT.

This clone was recorded only once. This sequence joins TRBV18 and TRBJ1-6; D is unclear. Trimming left V 0 bases short and J 0 bases short, with 18 bases between. The CDR3 runs 20 residues. The germline gives CDR1 KGHSH, CDR2 LQKENI. CDR3 sequence: CASSPPVTETKSSYNSPLHF. CDR3 sequence (DNA): TGTGCCAGCTCACCACCAGTGACTGAAACGAAAAGCTCCTATAATTCACCCCTCCACTTT.

The chain couples TRBV7-6 to TRBJ2-5, with 8 nucleotides matching TRBD1. Looked up from germline, CDR1 is SGHVS and CDR2 is FNYEAQ. V dropped 5 bases and J dropped 1; count of bases not matched to a gene: 6. This CDR3 region has 15 residues. CDR3 loop: CASSPMTGAQETQYF. DNA for the CDR3: TGTGCCAGCAGCCCGATGACAGGGGCCCAAGAGACCCAGTACTTC. Drawing the rest from reference TRBV7-6 and TRBJ2-5, the complete variable domain is GAGVSQSPRYKVTKRGQDVALRCDPISGHVSLYWYRQALGQGPEFLTYFNYEAQQDKSGLPNDRFSAERPEGSISTLTIQRTEQRDSAMYRCASSPMTGAQETQYFGPGTRLLVL.

V is TRBV5-1 and J is TRBJ2-7, with 7 positions matching TRBD1. V lost 6 bases, J lost 5 bases, and 8 bases stayed unmatched. Germline V CDR1 and CDR2: SGHRS, YFSETQ. The CDR3 sequence is 13 residues long. CDR3: CASTRQGQNEQYF. Written as DNA, the CDR3 is TGCGCCAGCACCAGACAGGGCCAGAACGAGCAGTACTTC. Variable domain in full (rest from reference TRBV5-1 and TRBJ2-7): KAGVTQTPRYLIKTRGQQVTLSCSPISGHRSVSWYQQTPGQGLQFLFEYFSETQRNKGNFPGRFSGRQFSNSRSEMNVSTLELGDSALYLCASTRQGQNEQYFGPGTRLTVT.

This clone was observed a single time. The chain uses TRBV28 and TRBJ2-7, with D uncertain. The CDR3 sequence is 14 residues long. Trimming left V 3 bases short and J 5 bases short, with 14 bases between. The germline CDR1 and CDR2 sequences are MDHEN and SYDVKM. The DNA for the CDR3 is TGTGCCAGCAGTTTGACTGAAGTCCCTAACGAGCAGTACTTC. Its protein product is CASSLTEVPNEQYF.

J is TRBJ1-2 and V is TRBV6-5; 7 bases are a match to TRBD1. Germline V gene lookup returns CDR1 MNHEY and CDR2 SVGAGI. The CDR3 has 14 amino acids. Trimming cost V 5 bases and J 8 bases; bases outside gene matches: 11. Here the CDR3 reads CASSSPGQPLGYTF. The CDR3 DNA follows: TGTGCCAGCAGTAGCCCGGGACAGCCTTTGGGCTACACCTTC.

This sequence joins TRBV19 and TRBJ1-6; D might be TRBD1 (6 bases). CDR3 length equals 13 residues. V was clipped by 8 bases and J by 10 bases, with 15 bases between them. CDR1 is LNHDA and CDR2 is SQIVND in the germline V gene (reference sequence). The chain's CDR3 is CASSVSRGSPLHF. The CDR3 coding sequence is TGTGCCAGTTCTGTAAGCAGGGGATCACCCCTCCACTTT.

This sequence joins TRBV5-1 and TRBJ1-3; 8 positions match TRBD1. Germline loops: CDR1 SGHRS, CDR2 YFSETQ. CDR3 length: 13 amino acids. V trimming: 7 bases; J trimming: 4 bases; junction bases outside the gene matches: 4. The CDR3 sequence is CASSDREGNTIYF. Here the CDR3 DNA reads TGCGCCAGCTCGGACAGGGAGGGAAACACCATATATTTT. The full variable domain, its missing parts supplied by reference TRBV5-1 and TRBJ1-3, is KAGVTQTPRYLIKTRGQQVTLSCSPISGHRSVSWYQQTPGQGLQFLFEYFSETQRNKGNFPGRFSGRQFSNSRSEMNVSTLELGDSALYLCASSDREGNTIYFGEGSWLTVV.

This clone showed up just a few times. The genes are TRBV5-6 and TRBJ2-1, with 9 bases fitting TRBD1. The V and J ends lost 2 bases and 7 bases, in that order; junction bases with no gene match: 7. Germline CDR1 and CDR2: SGHDT and YYEEEE. The CDR3 contains 15 residues. DNA for the CDR3: TGTGCCAGCAGCTTTGGGGACAGGGTGGGTAATGAGCAGTTCTTC. Translated: CASSFGDRVGNEQFF.

The rearrangement uses TRBV13 and TRBJ1-5; 7 bases align to TRBD1. Trimming at V came to 6 bases and at J to 2 bases, leaving 13 bases not matched to a gene. Germline V gene data show CDR1 as PRHDT and CDR2 as FYEKMQ (reference sequence). The CDR3 runs to 17 residues. The CDR3 DNA reads TGTGCCAGCAGTCATGGTCCCGACAGGGAAGGCAATCAGCCCCAGCATTTT. Its protein product is CASSHGPDREGNQPQHF.